This is a list of T cell receptor beta chains from one sample in a study of CD8 T cells in Susac syndrome. TCRdb ran MiXCR on the immunoSEQ multiplex PCR reads and lists one entry per CDR3 protein. In the table there are approximately 100,000 distinct CDR3 sequences, around 90% of which are singletons. The specimen was CD8+ T cells from PBMCs. The receptor set was obtained from a human donor in good health. Each CDR3 is given with its conserved first and last residue. A D gene is named only where the DNA matches it firmly. Size is stated for part of the rows, as once, few or many counts, or as a class when the clone is expanded.

J gene	D gene	V gene	clone size	CDR3 protein	CDR3 DNA
TRBJ2-1	.	TRBV20-1	once	CSAKGGQTYNEQFF	TGCAGTGCTAAGGGAGGACAGACCTACAATGAGCAGTTCTTC
TRBJ1-3	.	TRBV7-8	.	CASSLDISGNTIYF	TGTGCCAGCAGCTTAGACATCTCTGGAAACACCATATATTTT
TRBJ1-1	.	TRBV29-1	.	CSVGKGTTEAFF	TGCAGCGTTGGAAAGGGGACCACTGAAGCTTTCTTT
TRBJ2-7	.	TRBV29-1	.	CSVESSGTGYYEQYF	TGCAGCGTTGAGAGTAGCGGGACAGGGTACTACGAGCAGTACTTC
TRBJ2-1	.	TRBV7-9	.	CASSLGGLRLIHEQFF	TGTGCCAGCAGCTTGGGCGGCCTCCGATTGATACATGAGCAGTTCTTC
TRBJ1-1	.	TRBV20-1	.	CSAPNDKGDTEAFF	TGCAGTGCTCCCAACGATAAGGGGGATACTGAAGCTTTCTTT
TRBJ1-4	.	TRBV29-1	few	CSVGGSPNEKLFF	TGCAGCGTTGGGGGCTCCCCGAATGAAAAACTGTTTTTT
TRBJ2-7	TRBD1	TRBV7-8	.	CASSWDRGDEQYF	TGTGCCAGCAGCTGGGACAGGGGAGACGAGCAGTACTTC
TRBJ2-1	TRBD2	TRBV9	.	CASSGRLAGATYEQFF	TGTGCCAGCAGCGGACGGCTAGCGGGAGCGACCTATGAGCAGTTCTTC
TRBJ1-4	.	TRBV5-1	.	CASRLGTATNEKLFF	TGCGCCAGCAGATTGGGGACCGCAACTAATGAAAAACTGTTTTTT
TRBJ2-1	.	TRBV12-3/TRBV12-4	.	CASSAAGRNNEQFF	TGTGCCAGCAGTGCCGCGGGACGGAACAATGAGCAGTTCTTC
TRBJ1-1	.	TRBV20-1	.	CSATAPPGNTEAFF	TGCAGTGCTACCGCCCCACCTGGGAACACTGAAGCTTTCTTT
TRBJ2-1	TRBD2	TRBV29-1	.	CSVEDAPSGRNEQFF	TGCAGCGTTGAAGATGCTCCTAGCGGGAGAAATGAGCAGTTCTTC
TRBJ1-1	.	TRBV7-9	once	CASSERTGYTEAFF	TGTGCCAGCAGCGAGCGGACGGGGTACACTGAAGCTTTCTTT
TRBJ2-1	TRBD1	TRBV15	.	CATSWGQGRNNEQFF	TGTGCCACCAGCTGGGGACAGGGGCGGAACAATGAGCAGTTCTTC
TRBJ2-2	.	TRBV5-1	.	CASSLGSPNSANTGELFF	TGCGCCAGCAGCTTAGGAAGTCCGAATTCAGCGAACACCGGGGAGCTGTTTTTT
TRBJ2-2	TRBD2	TRBV20-1	.	CSARGTSGVSWDTGELFF	TGCAGTGCGAGAGGTACTAGCGGGGTCTCTTGGGACACCGGGGAGCTGTTTTTT
TRBJ2-7	.	TRBV28	.	CASSRAGPLGTYEQYF	TGTGCCAGCAGCCGAGCGGGCCCCCTGGGCACCTACGAGCAGTACTTC
TRBJ2-7	.	TRBV6-2/TRBV6-3	.	CASSRGPTGQYF	TGTGCCAGCAGCCGGGGACCCACGGGGCAGTACTTC
TRBJ1-1	TRBD1	TRBV12-3/TRBV12-4	.	CASSLGQGHTEAFF	TGTGCCAGCAGTCTGGGACAGGGTCACACTGAAGCTTTCTTT
TRBJ2-1	.	TRBV4-3	.	CASSQDRRGGNEQFF	TGCGCCAGCAGCCAAGATCGGAGGGGGGGCAATGAGCAGTTCTTC
TRBJ2-7	.	TRBV7-9	once	CASSAGQIPYEQYF	TGTGCCAGCAGCGCGGGACAGATCCCCTACGAGCAGTACTTC
TRBJ2-7	TRBD2	TRBV20-1	.	CSARRPGDYPAYEQYF	TGCAGTGCTAGGCGCCCGGGGGACTACCCGGCCTACGAGCAGTACTTC
TRBJ2-1	.	TRBV4-2	.	CASSQEERSSYNEQLF	TGTGCCAGCAGCCAAGAAGAGAGGAGCTCCTACAATGAGCAGCTCTTC
TRBJ1-1	.	TRBV20-1	.	CSARDRGAMGTEAFF	TGCAGTGCTAGAGATCGTGGGGCTATGGGCACTGAAGCTTTCTTT
TRBJ2-7	.	TRBV5-1	.	CASSFSGAYEQYF	TGCGCCAGCAGCTTTTCAGGGGCGTACGAGCAGTACTTC
TRBJ2-5	TRBD1	TRBV7-2	.	CASSFRDSGPTQYF	TGTGCCAGCAGCTTCCGGGACAGTGGCCCGACCCAGTACTTC
TRBJ1-5	TRBD1	TRBV18	.	CASDRGGNQPQHF	TGTGCCTCTGACAGGGGGGGCAATCAGCCCCAGCATTTT
TRBJ1-1	.	TRBV12-3/TRBV12-4	.	CASTPGLNTEAFF	TGTGCCAGCACTCCGGGGTTAAACACTGAAGCTTTCTTT
TRBJ1-1	.	TRBV7-8	few	CASSLGVGTEAFF	TGTGCCAGCAGCTTAGGTGTGGGCACTGAAGCTTTCTTT
TRBJ2-3	.	TRBV29-1	.	CSVSGPQIRTDTQYF	TGCAGCGTATCGGGGCCCCAGATACGCACAGATACGCAGTATTTT
TRBJ1-1	.	TRBV2	.	CASSGGGEAFF	TGTGCCAGCAGTGGCGGAGGTGAAGCTTTCTTT